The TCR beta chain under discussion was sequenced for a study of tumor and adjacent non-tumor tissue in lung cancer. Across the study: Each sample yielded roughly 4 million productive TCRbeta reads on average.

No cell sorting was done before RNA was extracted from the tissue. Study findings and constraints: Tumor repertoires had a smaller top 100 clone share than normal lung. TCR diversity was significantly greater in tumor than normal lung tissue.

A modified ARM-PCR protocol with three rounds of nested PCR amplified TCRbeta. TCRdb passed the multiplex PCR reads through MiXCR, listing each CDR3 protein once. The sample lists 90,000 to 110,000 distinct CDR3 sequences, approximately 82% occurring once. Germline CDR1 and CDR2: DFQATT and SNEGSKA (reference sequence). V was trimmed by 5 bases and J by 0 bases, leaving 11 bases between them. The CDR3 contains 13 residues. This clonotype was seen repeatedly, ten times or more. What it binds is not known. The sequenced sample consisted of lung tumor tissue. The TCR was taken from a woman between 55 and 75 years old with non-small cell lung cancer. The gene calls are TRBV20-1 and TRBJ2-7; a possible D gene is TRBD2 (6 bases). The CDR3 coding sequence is TGCAGTGCTTACGGCGGGACCTCCTACGAGCAGTACTTC. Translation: CSAYGGTSYEQYF.